This note documents a single T cell receptor beta chain sequence. V was clipped by 6 bases and J by 7 bases, with 10 bases between them. This CDR3 comprises 10 residues. Germline-derived CDR1 and CDR2 are DFQATT and SNEGSKA (reference sequence). The entirety of the isolated RNA underwent reverse transcription, so expressed TCRB transcripts were sequenced. This table comes from immunoSEQ multiplex PCR, and its TCRdb copy is limited to in-frame clones, with some not included. The sample has around 400,000 clones, around 16% seen once. This specimen belongs to a study of beta chain features in type 1 diabetes.

Source material: naive CD4+ T cells from blood. The J gene is TRBJ2-7, the V gene TRBV20-1; D is possibly TRBD1 (5 bases). The sequence was collected from a woman aged 18-29 years in good health. The CDR3 DNA reads as TGCAGTGCCCAGTCAGGGGAGCAGTACTTC. Translated, it gives CSAQSGEQYF.